This is a list of T cell receptor beta chains from one sample in a study of blood T cell repertoires in COVID-19. The protocol was immunoSEQ multiplex PCR, while the TCRdb copy is restricted to in-frame clones and leaves out a portion. The sample carries about 140,000 clones, around 80% recorded once. The sequenced sample was peripheral blood. Receptors were obtained from a man in his 60s with acute or convalescent COVID-19. CDR3s leave out the opening cysteine and the closing phenylalanine or tryptophan. Size is stated for part of the rows, as once, few or many counts, or as a class when the clone is expanded.

>TRBJ1-4|.|TRBV7-2
ASSLDRGENEKLF
>TRBJ1-2|.|TRBV4-2
ASSPWDSDSNYGYT
>TRBJ2-3|once|TRBV29-1
SVAGGAKQY
>TRBJ2-7|.|TRBV5-6
ASSPRLPPGEQY
>TRBJ2-7|few|TRBV21-1
ASKGVYEQY
>TRBJ1-1|.|TRBV5-5
ASSPLVTVMNTEAF
>TRBJ2-2|.|TRBV30
AWSETRGELF
>TRBJ1-1|.|TRBV28
ASSFPAGGSTEAF
>TRBJ2-6|.|TRBV27
ASSFEGSVNSGANVLT
>TRBJ2-3|.|TRBV30
AWRSQRGGLGTQY
>TRBJ1-3|.|TRBV30
ACGTVPGNSRNTIY